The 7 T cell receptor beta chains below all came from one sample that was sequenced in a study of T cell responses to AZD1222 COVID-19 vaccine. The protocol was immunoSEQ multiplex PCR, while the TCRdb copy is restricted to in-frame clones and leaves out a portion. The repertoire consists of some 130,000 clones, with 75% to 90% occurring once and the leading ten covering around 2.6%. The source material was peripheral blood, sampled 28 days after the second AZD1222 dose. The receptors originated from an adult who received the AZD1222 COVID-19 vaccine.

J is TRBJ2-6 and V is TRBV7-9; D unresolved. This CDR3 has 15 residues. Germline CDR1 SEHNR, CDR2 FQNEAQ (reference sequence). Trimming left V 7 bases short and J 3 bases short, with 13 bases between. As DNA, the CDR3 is TGTGCCAGCACCCCTTCCCTGTATGGGGCCAACGTCCTGACTTTC. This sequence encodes CASTPSLYGANVLTF.

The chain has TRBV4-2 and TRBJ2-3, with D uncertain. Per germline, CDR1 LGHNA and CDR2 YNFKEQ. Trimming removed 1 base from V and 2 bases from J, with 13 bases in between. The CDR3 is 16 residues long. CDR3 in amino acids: CASSQVFSHFTDTQYF. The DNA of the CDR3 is TGTGCCAGCAGCCAAGTTTTCTCTCACTTCACAGATACGCAGTATTTT.

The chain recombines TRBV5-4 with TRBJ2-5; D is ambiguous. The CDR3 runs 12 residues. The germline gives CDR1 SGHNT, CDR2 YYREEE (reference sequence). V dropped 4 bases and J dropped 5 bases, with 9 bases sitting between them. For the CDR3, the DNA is TGTGCCAGCAGCACGACGAGGGAGACCCAGTACTTC. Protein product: CASSTTRETQYF.

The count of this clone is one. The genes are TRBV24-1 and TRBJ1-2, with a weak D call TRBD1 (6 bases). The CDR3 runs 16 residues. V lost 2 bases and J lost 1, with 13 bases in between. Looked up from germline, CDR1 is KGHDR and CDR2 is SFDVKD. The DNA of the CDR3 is TGTGCCACCAGTGATTCCCCCACAGGGATTAACTATGGCTACACCTTC. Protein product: CATSDSPTGINYGYTF.

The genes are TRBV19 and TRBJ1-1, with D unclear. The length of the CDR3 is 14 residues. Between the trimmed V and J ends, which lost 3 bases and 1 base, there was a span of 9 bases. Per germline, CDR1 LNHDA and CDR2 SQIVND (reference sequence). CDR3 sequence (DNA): TGTGCCAGTAGTATGCTTGGAGGGAACACTGAAGCTTTCTTT. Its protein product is CASSMLGGNTEAFF.

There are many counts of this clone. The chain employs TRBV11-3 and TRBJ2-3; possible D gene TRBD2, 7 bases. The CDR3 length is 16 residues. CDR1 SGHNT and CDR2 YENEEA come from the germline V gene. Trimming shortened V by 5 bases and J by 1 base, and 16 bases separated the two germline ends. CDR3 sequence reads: CASSRGEGGGTDTQYF. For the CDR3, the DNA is TGTGCCAGCAGCCGGGGGGAAGGGGGAGGCACAGATACGCAGTATTTT.

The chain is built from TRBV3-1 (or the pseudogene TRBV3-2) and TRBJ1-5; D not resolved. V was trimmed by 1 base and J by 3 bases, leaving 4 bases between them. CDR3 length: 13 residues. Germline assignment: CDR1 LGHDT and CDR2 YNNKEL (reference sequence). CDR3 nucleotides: TGTGCCAGCAGCCAAGGTGACAATCAGCCCCAGCATTTT. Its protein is CASSQGDNQPQHF.